These 11 T cell receptor beta chains were sequenced from one sample in a study of Ad26.COV2.S vaccination and SARS-CoV-2 variants (dated by TCRdb to the early 2020s). The library came from the immunoSEQ multiplex PCR assay. The table comes from immuneACCESS by way of TCRdb, which keeps in-frame sequences with V and J called. Part of the clones is missing from these tables; in studies checked, under half for an unresolved V gene and the rest for unknown reasons. The sample table lists 250,000 or so clones, roughly nine tenths of them with a count of one. Under 3% of the sample is taken by the ten largest. What this sample's treatment or condition label stands for: over 15 received Ad26.COV2.S at low or high dose, single or two shots; about 5 received placebo; per-sample allocation not given. Repertoires of vaccine and placebo recipients were sequenced from samples taken on day 63 after the first injection.

This sample comprised peripheral blood, obtained in a trial of Ad26.COV2.S vaccine versus placebo. These receptors were taken from a person between 18 and 65 years old who received the Ad26.COV2.S COVID-19 vaccine or a placebo.

This sequence joins TRBV6-6 and TRBJ1-4; D is undetermined. CDR3 length: 15 residues. The V end was cut by 2 bases, the J end by 7 bases, with 14 bases between. In germline, CDR1 is MNHNY, CDR2 SVGAGI (reference sequence). The CDR3 region has the DNA TGTGCCAGCAGTTACCTGGCAGGAGTCGGTGAAAAACTGTTTTTT. Translating it yields CASSYLAGVGEKLFF.

The rearrangement links TRBV5-1 to TRBJ2-3, with 11 bases identical to TRBD1. Trimming removed 4 bases from V and 5 bases from J; junction bases left unmatched: 3. This CDR3 comprises 14 residues. The V gene's germline CDR1 is SGHRS and CDR2 YFSETQ. This CDR3 is CASSPGQGVDTQYF. CDR3 DNA sequence: TGCGCCAGCAGCCCGGGACAGGGGGTAGATACGCAGTATTTT.

This sequence joins TRBV10-3 and TRBJ2-5, with a possible D match to TRBD1 (6 bases). This CDR3 has 15 amino acids. V was pared by 1 base and J by 0 bases, with 9 bases between. CDR1 and CDR2 (germline): ENHRY, SYGVKD. DNA for the CDR3: TGTGCCATCAGTGAGTGGGGGACACACCAAGAGACCCAGTACTTC. It yields the protein CAISEWGTHQETQYF.

This clone was counted only a few times. The gene calls are TRBV18 and TRBJ1-2; TRBD1 agrees at 8 bases. Trimming cost V 2 bases and J 8 bases; bases outside gene matches: 7. Germline V gene data show CDR1 as KGHSH and CDR2 as LQKENI. The CDR3 length is 14 residues. CDR3 in DNA: TGTGCCAGCTCACCAAGAGCGGCAGGGGGCGGCTACACCTTC. Translation gives CASSPRAAGGGYTF.

The CDR3 coding sequence is TGTGCCAGCAGCTCCTCGTTTCGGGTTTCAGCCTACGAGCAGTACTTC. Residues: CASSSSFRVSAYEQYF. The V gene is TRBV7-9, the J gene TRBJ2-7; D is ambiguous. The CDR3 runs 16 residues. V was shortened by 4 bases and J by 2 bases, with 18 bases between the two germline ends. CDR1 SEHNR and CDR2 FQNEAQ come from the germline V gene (reference sequence). Full variable domain (rest looked up from reference TRBV7-9 and TRBJ2-7): DTGVSQNPRHKITKRGQNVTFRCDPISEHNRLYWYRQTLGQGPEFLTYFQNEAQLEKSRLLSDRFSAERPKGSFSTLEIQRTEQGDSAMYLCASSSSFRVSAYEQYFGPGTRLTVT.

V and J are TRBV6-1 and TRBJ1-2; D may be TRBD1 (6 bases). V lost 3 bases, J lost 0 bases, and 11 bases lay in between. The CDR3 loop spans 15 amino acids. Germline CDR1 and CDR2: MNHNS and SASEGT. The CDR3: CASSETRTANYGYTF. CDR3 in DNA: TGTGCCAGCAGTGAGACACGGACAGCTAACTATGGCTACACCTTC.

The chain employs TRBV5-6 and TRBJ1-5; 7 positions match TRBD1. This CDR3 contains 14 residues. The V gene's germline CDR1 is SGHDT and CDR2 YYEEEE. After removal of 4 bases from V and 2 bases from J, the junction contained 3 bases not matched to a gene. CDR3 coding DNA: TGTGCCAGCAGCGACAGGGAGGGCAATCAGCCCCAGCATTTT. It yields the protein CASSDREGNQPQHF.

This chain connects TRBV19 to TRBJ2-2; the D is unclear. Germline V gene sequence: CDR1 LNHDA, CDR2 SQIVND (reference sequence). This CDR3 is 14 amino acids long. Between the trimmed V and J ends, which lost 5 bases and 0 bases, there was a span of 7 bases. CDR3 in amino acids: CASSALANTGELFF. The CDR3 region has the DNA TGTGCCAGTAGTGCGTTAGCGAACACCGGGGAGCTGTTTTTT.

The chain is built from TRBV7-9 and TRBJ1-2; no clear D. The V and J ends lost 2 bases and 7 bases respectively, with 17 bases between them. The CDR3 loop spans 15 amino acids. Germline V gives CDR1 SEHNR, CDR2 FQNEAQ (reference sequence). The CDR3 loop is CASSLLDRDLLGYTF. The CDR3, as DNA: TGTGCCAGCAGCTTATTGGACCGGGATCTTCTTGGCTACACCTTC. The full variable domain, its missing parts supplied by reference TRBV7-9 and TRBJ1-2, is DTGVSQNPRHKITKRGQNVTFRCDPISEHNRLYWYRQTLGQGPEFLTYFQNEAQLEKSRLLSDRFSAERPKGSFSTLEIQRTEQGDSAMYLCASSLLDRDLLGYTFGSGTRLTVV.

The chain links TRBV19 to TRBJ1-2, with D hard to call. V dropped 7 bases and J dropped 4 bases, with 16 bases sitting between them. The germline CDR1 and CDR2 sequences are LNHDA and SQIVND (reference sequence). The length of the CDR3 is 14 residues. CDR3 in DNA: TGTGCCAGTACCAGGACGGGTTCCTTCTATGGCTACACCTTC. The encoded protein is CASTRTGSFYGYTF.

This chain uses TRBV7-9 with TRBJ1-2; D gene uncertain. The CDR3 covers 16 residues. V shed 2 bases and J shed 0 bases, with 13 bases lying between them. CDR1 and CDR2 from the germline V gene are SEHNR and FQNEAQ (reference sequence). The CDR3 sequence: CASSLNVAGSNYGYTF. CDR3 DNA sequence: TGTGCCAGCAGCTTAAACGTTGCAGGATCTAACTATGGCTACACCTTC.